This is a list of T cell receptor beta chains from one sample in a study of T cell responses to AZD1222 COVID-19 vaccine. Using immunoSEQ multiplex PCR, the repertoire was profiled, and TCRdb retains in-frame clones only, with some absent. The table records approximately 170,000 clones, under 95% of them present only once. Sequenced here: peripheral blood, sampled 28 days after the second AZD1222 dose. Receptors were obtained from an adult who received the AZD1222 COVID-19 vaccine. Both conserved end residues are part of each CDR3. D genes are given only for firm matches. For some rows the clone size is stated as once, few or many, or as a class when expanded; others skip it.

>TRBJ1-1|TRBD1|NA|17|TRBV12-5
CASGLVRTGARNTEAFF
TGTGCTAGTGGTTTGGTACGGACAGGGGCTAGGAACACTGAAGCTTTCTTT
>TRBJ2-1|TRBD2|NA|16|TRBV10-1
CASSEFSSGSYNEQFF
TGCGCCAGCAGTGAGTTTTCTAGCGGGAGTTACAATGAGCAGTTCTTC
>TRBJ1-2|NA|few|13|TRBV7-6
CASSLNRGEGYTF
TGTGCCAGCAGCTTAAATAGAGGGGAGGGCTACACCTTC
>TRBJ2-3|TRBD2|NA|15|TRBV2
CASPSGRGPGETQYF
TGTGCCAGCCCTAGCGGGAGGGGCCCAGGAGAGACGCAGTATTTT
>TRBJ2-1|TRBD2|NA|15|TRBV11-2
CASSEGLSSYNEQFF
TGTGCCAGCAGCGAGGGACTAAGCTCCTACAATGAGCAGTTCTTC
>TRBJ2-5|NA|NA|15|TRBV5-1
CASSLAGIKRETQYF
TGCGCCAGCAGCTTGGCTGGGATTAAGCGGGAGACCCAGTACTTC
>TRBJ2-7|NA|NA|16|TRBV7-9
CASSLGGGAPGDEQYF
TGTGCCAGCAGCTTAGGGGGTGGGGCCCCTGGGGACGAGCAGTACTTC
>TRBJ2-4|NA|NA|15|TRBV5-4
CASSPHEGGKNIQYF
TGTGCCAGCAGCCCTCACGAGGGGGGCAAAAACATTCAGTACTTC
>TRBJ1-5|NA|NA|16|TRBV16
CASNQFGKPGNQPQHF
TGTGCCAGCAACCAATTCGGAAAGCCAGGCAATCAGCCCCAGCATTTT
>TRBJ2-5|TRBD2|NA|14|TRBV2
CASSESRTSATQYF
TGTGCCAGCAGTGAAAGTAGGACTAGTGCGACCCAGTACTTC
>TRBJ1-4|NA|NA|14|TRBV7-9
CASSSDSFGEKLFF
TGTGCCAGCAGCTCCGACAGCTTCGGGGAAAAACTGTTTTTT
>TRBJ1-4|NA|NA|14|TRBV15
CATSRDQGNEKLFF
TGTGCCACCAGCAGAGATCAGGGAAATGAAAAACTGTTTTTT
>TRBJ1-5|TRBD1|NA|15|TRBV28
CASSPATGGVQPQHF
TGTGCCAGCAGTCCCGCCACAGGGGGGGTTCAGCCCCAGCATTTT
>TRBJ2-7|NA|NA|11|TRBV5-8
CASSTYYEQYF
TGTGCCAGCAGCACCTACTACGAGCAGTACTTC
>TRBJ2-2|TRBD1|NA|15|TRBV11-2
CASSLVRGRAGELFF
TGTGCCAGCAGCTTAGTCAGGGGGCGTGCCGGGGAGCTGTTTTTT
>TRBJ1-1|NA|NA|14|TRBV19
CATARATPYTEAFF
TGTGCCACCGCAAGAGCAACCCCTTACACTGAAGCTTTCTTT
>TRBJ1-2|TRBD1|NA|12|TRBV12-3/TRBV12-4
CASIDREGGYTF
TGTGCCAGCATTGACAGGGAGGGTGGCTACACCTTC
>TRBJ2-3|NA|NA|14|TRBV3-1/TRBV3-2
CASSQRDSTDTQYF
TGTGCCAGCAGCCAAAGGGACTCCACAGATACGCAGTATTTT
>TRBJ2-1|TRBD1|NA|15|TRBV6-5
CASSPGTANYNEQFF
TGTGCCAGCAGCCCCGGGACAGCGAACTACAATGAGCAGTTCTTC
>TRBJ1-5|NA|NA|13|TRBV28
CASEVRSNQPQHF
TGTGCCAGCGAGGTACGTAGCAATCAGCCCCAGCATTTT
>TRBJ1-1|NA|NA|11|TRBV2
CASSPGIEAFF
TGTGCCAGCAGTCCAGGGATTGAAGCTTTCTTT
>TRBJ1-2|NA|NA|15|TRBV23-1
CASSLLWAGPYGYTF
TGCGCCAGCAGTCTCCTCTGGGCAGGTCCCTATGGCTACACCTTC
>TRBJ2-3|TRBD1|once|20|TRBV19
CASSIGTGLIHYQSTDTQYF
TGTGCCAGTAGTATAGGGACAGGTCTAATCCATTATCAGAGCACAGATACGCAGTATTTT
>TRBJ1-2|NA|NA|13|TRBV2
CASRVQPSEGYTF
TGTGCCAGCCGCGTACAGCCCTCTGAGGGCTACACCTTC
>TRBJ1-1|NA|NA|11|TRBV11-2
CASSRLTEAFF
TGTGCCAGCAGCCGACTAACTGAAGCTTTCTTT
>TRBJ1-2|TRBD1|NA|16|TRBV5-4
CASSLVTGTGGYGYTF
TGTGCCAGCAGCTTGGTCACCGGGACAGGTGGTTATGGCTACACCTTC
>TRBJ2-7|NA|NA|14|TRBV10-3
CAISEGRRVGEQYF
TGTGCCATCAGTGAAGGTAGGCGAGTAGGCGAGCAGTACTTC
>TRBJ2-1|NA|NA|13|TRBV6-5
CASSYAAGNEQFF
TGTGCCAGCAGTTACGCCGCGGGCAATGAGCAGTTCTTC
>TRBJ1-2|TRBD1|NA|15|TRBV5-8
CASSLAEGAVYGYTF
TGTGCCAGCAGCTTGGCCGAGGGGGCGGTTTATGGCTACACCTTC
>TRBJ2-5|NA|NA|11|TRBV20-1
CSARHKETQYF
TGCAGTGCAAGGCACAAAGAGACCCAGTACTTC
>TRBJ1-2|NA|NA|14|TRBV28
CASSPSGTPYGYTF
TGTGCCAGCAGTCCCTCCGGGACCCCTTACGGCTACACCTTC
>TRBJ2-1|TRBD2|NA|17|TRBV9
CASSVATSGSSYNEQFF
TGTGCCAGCAGCGTAGCGACTAGCGGGAGCTCCTACAATGAGCAGTTCTTC
>TRBJ1-2|NA|NA|14|TRBV27
CASRGHQVDYGYTF
TGTGCCAGCAGAGGACATCAGGTGGACTATGGCTACACCTTC